This T cell receptor beta chain was captured by sequencing in a study of vaccination and CD4 T cells after COVID-19. The germline V gene encodes CDR1 MNHEY and CDR2 SVGEGT. Trimming took off 6 bases at V and 9 bases at J, with 18 bases between the two ends. This CDR3 is built from 15 residues. A word on this clonotype: As yet, its antigen is unknown.

Sequence data for DNA of cultured CD4+ T cells were generated by the Oncomine TCR Beta short-read assay. TCRdb passed the PCR reads through MiXCR, listing each CDR3 protein once. Among about 12,000 distinct CDR3 sequences listed, 50% were seen once. Treatment described: roughly 11-day PBMC culture with coronavirus spike peptide pools or control peptides (ViraFEST assay). This clonotype was sampled from a human donor who had recovered from COVID-19. The specimen was CD4+ T cells from blood, cultured in vitro. The V and J genes are TRBV6-2 or TRBV6-3 and TRBJ1-6, with no clear D. In DNA form, the CDR3 reads TGTGCCAGCAGCCGAGGACCCCTTGGTGCTTCACCCCTCCACTTT. Translating gives CASSRGPLGASPLHF.